This TCR beta chain derives from a study of blood T cell repertoires in COVID-19 (TCRdb year 2020). Background for the entire study: Collaborator samples came from the United States, Italy and Spain and covered acute and convalescent phases of COVID-19. The material from the prospective study consisted of cDNA or gDNA derived from T cells, B-cell-depleted T cells, or PBMCs. Subjects who had been exposed to COVID-19, were actively infected with it, or had recovered from it provided the deeply sampled blood TCRbeta repertoires that made up the dataset. The repertoires were released in a freely available public database meant as a resource for research on the immune response to SARS-CoV-2. The samples were drawn from two sources: the first 160 participants of the ongoing ImmuneRACE study, and over 950 subjects contributed by 6 global collaborators. Nearly every sample came with metadata listing a de-identified subject ID, COVID-19 status, age in years and sex. Where available, HLA class I and class II types were taken from metadata supplied by the sample provider and were not determined by assay-based typing.

Collaborating institutions collected whole blood in K2EDTA tubes following their own protocols. For TCRbeta analysis, collaborator samples were shipped as frozen whole blood, as isolated PBMCs, or as DNA extracted from either sample type. V is trimmed back by 5 bases and J by 0 bases, and the junction contains 9 bases that no gene match accounts for. Taken from the germline V gene, the CDR1 and CDR2 loops are SGHDN and FVKESK. Including cysteine and phenylalanine, the CDR3 has 17 amino acids. The kept DNA is CDR3 alone, 51 bases in frame from the first base. Findings and caveats that apply to the study as a whole: How much clinical and demographic metadata was included differed by source and by participant, and the metadata was provided uncurated.

TCRbeta CDR3 regions were amplified from genomic DNA by means of the immunoSEQ Assay, a bias-controlled multiplex PCR. Per the original workflow: Within the assay, amplification of reference gene primers was used to estimate how many nucleated cells each sample contained. To quantify the absolute abundance of each unique TCRbeta CDR3 rearrangement, sequence reads were collapsed and filtered. Productive Simpson clonality was computed per sample as the square root of Simpson's diversity index over productive rearrangements. Held by TCRdb, this immuneACCESS table contains in-frame sequences only and omits some clones. Under half of the omission traces to an unresolved V gene where checked; the cause of the rest is unknown. From that table come the V and J calls and clone size; the DNA was used to work out D and trimming. In this sample the table shows approximately 50,000 clones, over 75% of which occur a single time. Over 7.5% of the sample is in the top ten clones.

Concerning this clone: The antigen this receptor binds is unknown. One base away there is no much larger clone; base qualities are not given.

Rearrangement joined TRBV14 to TRBJ2-7; the central 11 bases match TRBD2. Sequenced: peripheral blood. This clonotype was sampled from a man in his fifties with active COVID-19. The nucleotides are TGTGCCAGCAGCGCTCGGACTAGCGGGCGGACCTCCTACGAGCAGTACTTC. It encodes CASSARTSGRTSYEQYF.